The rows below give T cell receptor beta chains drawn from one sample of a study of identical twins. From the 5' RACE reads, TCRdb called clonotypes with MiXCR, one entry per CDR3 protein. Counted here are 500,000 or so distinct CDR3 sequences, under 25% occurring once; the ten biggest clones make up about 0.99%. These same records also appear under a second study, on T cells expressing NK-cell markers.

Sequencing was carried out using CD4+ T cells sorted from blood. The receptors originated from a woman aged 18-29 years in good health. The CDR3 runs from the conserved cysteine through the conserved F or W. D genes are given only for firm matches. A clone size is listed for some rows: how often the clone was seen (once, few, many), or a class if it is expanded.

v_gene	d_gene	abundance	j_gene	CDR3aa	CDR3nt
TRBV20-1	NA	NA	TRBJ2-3	CSAQTRGDTQYF	TGCAGTGCCCAAACTAGGGGGGATACGCAGTATTTT
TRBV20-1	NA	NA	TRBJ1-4	CSAEGGSTNEKLFF	TGCAGTGCCGAGGGGGGATCAACTAATGAAAAACTGTTTTTT
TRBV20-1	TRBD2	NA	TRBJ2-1	CSPSSGRPNEQFF	TGCAGTCCTAGTTCCGGGAGGCCCAATGAGCAGTTCTTC
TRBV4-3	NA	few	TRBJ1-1	CASSRETRGVNTEAFF	TGCGCCAGCAGCCGCGAGACAAGGGGAGTGAACACTGAAGCTTTCTTT
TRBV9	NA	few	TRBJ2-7	CASSVGGTSSYEQYF	TGTGCCAGCAGCGTAGGAGGAACCAGCTCCTACGAGCAGTACTTC
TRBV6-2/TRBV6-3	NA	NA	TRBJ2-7	CASADYYEQYF	TGTGCCAGCGCGGATTACTACGAGCAGTACTTC
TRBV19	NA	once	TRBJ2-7	CATGTSPYEQYF	TGTGCCACCGGGACTTCTCCCTACGAGCAGTACTTC
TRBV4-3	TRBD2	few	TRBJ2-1	CASSQITGTSGNEQFF	TGCGCCAGCAGCCAAATAACCGGGACTAGCGGCAATGAGCAGTTCTTC
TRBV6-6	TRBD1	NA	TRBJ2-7	CASSTTGGGGQYF	TGTGCCAGCAGTACGACAGGGGGAGGGGGGCAGTACTTC
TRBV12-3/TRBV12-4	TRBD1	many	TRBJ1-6	CASSTLQGSYNSPLHF	TGTGCCAGCAGTACCCTACAGGGGTCCTATAATTCACCCCTCCACTTT
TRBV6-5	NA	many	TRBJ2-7	CASSYSHSLNADEQYF	TGTGCCAGCAGTTACTCGCATTCACTAAACGCGGACGAGCAGTACTTC
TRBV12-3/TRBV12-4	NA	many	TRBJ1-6	CASKGSSNSPLHF	TGTGCCAGCAAAGGCAGCTCCAATTCACCCCTCCACTTT
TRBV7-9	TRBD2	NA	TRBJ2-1	CASSSLRLAGVHNEQFF	TGTGCCAGCAGCTCACTCAGACTAGCGGGAGTTCACAATGAGCAGTTCTTC
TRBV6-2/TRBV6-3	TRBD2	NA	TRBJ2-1	CASGGLAGITYNEQFF	TGTGCCAGCGGTGGATTAGCGGGTATTACCTACAATGAGCAGTTCTTC
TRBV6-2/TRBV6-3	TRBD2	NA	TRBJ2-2	CASSPTSGRGEGELFF	TGTGCCAGCAGCCCCACTAGCGGGAGAGGAGAAGGGGAGCTGTTTTTT
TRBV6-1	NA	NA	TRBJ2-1	CASSEDWRGLEQFF	TGTGCCAGCAGTGAGGACTGGCGAGGACTGGAGCAGTTCTTC
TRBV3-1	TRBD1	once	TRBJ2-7	CASSHRDQTGGREQYF	TGTGCCAGCAGCCATCGCGATCAGACAGGGGGTCGCGAGCAGTACTTC
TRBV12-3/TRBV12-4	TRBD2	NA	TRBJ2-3	CASSLRLAGNTDTQYF	TGTGCCAGCAGTTTAAGACTAGCGGGGAACACAGATACGCAGTATTTT
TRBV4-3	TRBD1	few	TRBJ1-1	CASSPITGDTEVFF	TGCGCCAGCAGCCCAATTACAGGGGACACTGAAGTTTTCTTT
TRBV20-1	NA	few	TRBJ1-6	CSAGPTGISPLHF	TGCAGTGCCGGACCTACAGGGATTTCACCCCTCCACTTT
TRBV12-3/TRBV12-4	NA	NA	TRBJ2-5	CASSFRREETQYF	TGTGCCAGCAGTTTTCGACGGGAAGAGACCCAGTACTTC
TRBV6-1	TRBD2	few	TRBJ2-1	CASSAGGGGRREQFF	TGTGCCAGCAGCGCCGGGGGGGGCGGAAGGCGTGAGCAGTTCTTC